These T cell receptor beta chains were read from a single sample in a study of CD8+ T cells in alopecia areata. Clones were sequenced by immunoSEQ multiplex PCR, and TCRdb holds only the in-frame ones, with some missing. The repertoire holds 150,000 to 250,000 clones, with more than 55% as singletons. Sequencing used CD4+ T cells sorted from blood, obtained at week 4, from a patient treated with tofacitinib. All receptors come from a human donor with alopecia areata. Both conserved end residues are part of each CDR3. Fields, in order: V gene, J gene, D gene, clone size, CDR3 DNA, CDR3 protein. D genes are given only for firm matches. Clone size is given for some rows only: seen once, a few or many times, or a class if the clone is expanded.

V gene: TRBV5-1; J gene: TRBJ1-1; D gene: .; clone size: .; CDR3 DNA: TGCGCCAGCAGCTTGACGGACACTGAAGCTTTCTTT; CDR3 protein: CASSLTDTEAFF
V gene: TRBV15; J gene: TRBJ1-1; D gene: .; clone size: .; CDR3 DNA: TGTGCCACCAGCAGAGAAGGTCAGAACACTGAAGCTTTCTTT; CDR3 protein: CATSREGQNTEAFF
V gene: TRBV15; J gene: TRBJ2-1; D gene: .; clone size: .; CDR3 DNA: TGTGCCACCAGCAGAGATGGGAGACAAGTCTTAAACAATGAGCAGTTCTTC; CDR3 protein: CATSRDGRQVLNNEQFF
V gene: TRBV29-1; J gene: TRBJ2-1; D gene: TRBD2; clone size: .; CDR3 DNA: TGCAGTGCTCGCCAGCGGGGGGATAGTGAGCAGTTCTTC; CDR3 protein: CSARQRGDSEQFF
V gene: TRBV15; J gene: TRBJ2-1; D gene: TRBD1; clone size: few; CDR3 DNA: TGTGCCACCAGTATAGGCCGGGACAGGGGTTTCAATGAGCAGTTCTTC; CDR3 protein: CATSIGRDRGFNEQFF
V gene: TRBV4-1; J gene: TRBJ2-4; D gene: .; clone size: .; CDR3 DNA: TGCGCCAGCAGCCAAATAAAGGTAGCCAAAAACATTCAGTACTTC; CDR3 protein: CASSQIKVAKNIQYF
V gene: TRBV29-1; J gene: TRBJ1-2; D gene: .; clone size: .; CDR3 DNA: TGCAGCGTTGATGCGGGCCGCTCAAGTGGCTACACCTTC; CDR3 protein: CSVDAGRSSGYTF
V gene: TRBV30; J gene: TRBJ2-7; D gene: .; clone size: .; CDR3 DNA: TGTGCCTGGGCCCTAAGACGGGGCAGCTCCTACGAGCAGTACTTC; CDR3 protein: CAWALRRGSSYEQYF
V gene: TRBV29-1; J gene: TRBJ2-1; D gene: .; clone size: .; CDR3 DNA: TGCAGCGTTGGGGGGAGGCTAGCAAACGAGAATGAGCAGTTCTTC; CDR3 protein: CSVGGRLANENEQFF
V gene: TRBV11-2; J gene: TRBJ2-1; D gene: .; clone size: .; CDR3 DNA: TGTGCCAGCAGCTTAGATCGGTGGGGGGGACAGGCATCGTACAATGAGCAGTTCTTC; CDR3 protein: CASSLDRWGGQASYNEQFF
V gene: TRBV7-2; J gene: TRBJ1-5; D gene: TRBD1; clone size: .; CDR3 DNA: TGTGCCAGCAGCGGGGACAGGGGCGCCCAGCATTTT; CDR3 protein: CASSGDRGAQHF
V gene: TRBV6-6; J gene: TRBJ2-5; D gene: TRBD2; clone size: .; CDR3 DNA: TGTGCCACCGGACCGGGACTAGCGGCCACCCGGGATAGATACTTC; CDR3 protein: CATGPGLAATRDRYF
V gene: TRBV7-2; J gene: TRBJ1-2; D gene: TRBD1; clone size: few; CDR3 DNA: TGTGCCAGCAGCTTGGGCCCCGTGACAGGGTTGATGGATTATGGCTACACCTTC; CDR3 protein: CASSLGPVTGLMDYGYTF
V gene: TRBV30; J gene: TRBJ2-1; D gene: TRBD2; clone size: few; CDR3 DNA: TGTGCCTGGAGTGTTGGACTAGCGGCAAAAAATGAGCAGTTCTTC; CDR3 protein: CAWSVGLAAKNEQFF
V gene: TRBV5-1; J gene: TRBJ2-5; D gene: .; clone size: .; CDR3 DNA: TGCGCCAGCAGCGAGGCGGGGCAGGGAAGGGAGACCCAGTACTTC; CDR3 protein: CASSEAGQGRETQYF
V gene: TRBV10-3; J gene: TRBJ2-1; D gene: .; clone size: .; CDR3 DNA: TGTGCCATCAGTGAGATCTTCGGCGGGGAAGGTTTCTTC; CDR3 protein: CAISEIFGGEGFF
V gene: TRBV7-8; J gene: TRBJ2-5; D gene: TRBD1; clone size: .; CDR3 DNA: TGTGCCAGCAGCTCCCGACAGGGCCAAGAGACCCAGTACTTC; CDR3 protein: CASSSRQGQETQYF
V gene: TRBV30; J gene: TRBJ1-3; D gene: .; clone size: .; CDR3 DNA: TGTGCCTGGACAGGGATGCGAGGAAACACCATATATTTT; CDR3 protein: CAWTGMRGNTIYF
V gene: TRBV11-2; J gene: TRBJ2-5; D gene: .; clone size: few; CDR3 DNA: TGTGCCAGCAGCTTAGGGGGGCGCGAGGAGACCCAGTACTTC; CDR3 protein: CASSLGGREETQYF
V gene: TRBV4-3; J gene: TRBJ2-1; D gene: .; clone size: .; CDR3 DNA: TGCGCCAGCAGCCAAGAGACGGGTAAGCATGAGCAGTTCTTC; CDR3 protein: CASSQETGKHEQFF
V gene: TRBV4-1; J gene: TRBJ2-1; D gene: .; clone size: .; CDR3 DNA: TGCGCCAGCAGCCAAGAGATCGGCGAGCAGTTCTTC; CDR3 protein: CASSQEIGEQFF
V gene: TRBV30; J gene: TRBJ1-2; D gene: TRBD1; clone size: .; CDR3 DNA: TGTGCCTGGAGATTTGGACAGGGGAGCTATGGCTACACCTTC; CDR3 protein: CAWRFGQGSYGYTF
V gene: TRBV19; J gene: TRBJ1-4; D gene: .; clone size: .; CDR3 DNA: TGTGCCAGTAGTCGGACTCCAACTAATGAAAAACTGTTTTTT; CDR3 protein: CASSRTPTNEKLFF
V gene: TRBV6-5; J gene: TRBJ1-2; D gene: .; clone size: once; CDR3 DNA: TGTGCCAGCACCTTAGTGGGGGGCCTGCCCTATGGCTACACCTTC; CDR3 protein: CASTLVGGLPYGYTF
V gene: TRBV9; J gene: TRBJ2-1; D gene: TRBD2; clone size: once; CDR3 DNA: TGTGCCAGCAGCGTAGCGGGGGGAACTGAGCAGTTCTTC; CDR3 protein: CASSVAGGTEQFF
V gene: TRBV5-4; J gene: TRBJ2-5; D gene: .; clone size: .; CDR3 DNA: TGTGCCAGCACCTCCCTGGGGGAGACGAAGACCCAGTACTTC; CDR3 protein: CASTSLGETKTQYF
V gene: TRBV29-1; J gene: TRBJ2-5; D gene: .; clone size: .; CDR3 DNA: TGCAGCGGAACACAGGGAGGCCAAGAGACCCAGTACTTC; CDR3 protein: CSGTQGGQETQYF
V gene: TRBV5-1; J gene: TRBJ1-4; D gene: .; clone size: .; CDR3 DNA: TGCGCCAGCAGTCCCGGGGGGGAAAAACTGTTTTTT; CDR3 protein: CASSPGGEKLFF
V gene: TRBV7-2; J gene: TRBJ1-4; D gene: TRBD1; clone size: few; CDR3 DNA: TGTGCCAGCAGCTCCAACCGGGACAGGGCTGAAAAACTGTTTTTT; CDR3 protein: CASSSNRDRAEKLFF
V gene: TRBV29-1; J gene: TRBJ1-1; D gene: .; clone size: .; CDR3 DNA: TGCAGCGTGGGGAACACTGAAGCTTTCTTT; CDR3 protein: CSVGNTEAFF
V gene: TRBV7-9; J gene: TRBJ1-1; D gene: .; clone size: .; CDR3 DNA: TGTGCCAGCAGCTTAGGGGTGGAGGCTGAAGCTTTCTTT; CDR3 protein: CASSLGVEAEAFF
V gene: TRBV29-1; J gene: TRBJ2-5; D gene: .; clone size: .; CDR3 DNA: TGCAGCGCATTTAGGGGACAAGAGACCCAGTACTTC; CDR3 protein: CSAFRGQETQYF
V gene: TRBV30; J gene: TRBJ1-1; D gene: .; clone size: once; CDR3 DNA: TGTGCCTGGAGTAAGGACACGAACACTGAAGCTTTCTTT; CDR3 protein: CAWSKDTNTEAFF
V gene: TRBV29-1; J gene: TRBJ1-2; D gene: TRBD1; clone size: once; CDR3 DNA: TGCAGCGCCCCGACAGGGTCTAATGGCTACACCTTC; CDR3 protein: CSAPTGSNGYTF
V gene: TRBV18; J gene: TRBJ2-1; D gene: .; clone size: .; CDR3 DNA: TGTGCCAGCTCCTCAAACCCAGCAGCTGAGCAGTTCTTC; CDR3 protein: CASSSNPAAEQFF
V gene: TRBV6-5; J gene: TRBJ1-6; D gene: .; clone size: few; CDR3 DNA: TGTGCCAGCAGTTACTCGACGGGGGGAAATTCACCCCTCCACTTT; CDR3 protein: CASSYSTGGNSPLHF
V gene: TRBV5-4; J gene: TRBJ2-6; D gene: .; clone size: few; CDR3 DNA: TGTGCCAGCGGCAGGGGTACTCCTGGGGCCAACGTCCTGACTTTC; CDR3 protein: CASGRGTPGANVLTF
V gene: TRBV29-1; J gene: TRBJ1-1; D gene: TRBD1; clone size: .; CDR3 DNA: TGCAGCGTTGACCTACAGGGGGCCTACACTGAAGCTTTCTTT; CDR3 protein: CSVDLQGAYTEAFF
V gene: TRBV7-6; J gene: TRBJ2-1; D gene: TRBD2; clone size: .; CDR3 DNA: TGTGCCAGCAGCTTCTTGTCAGCGGGGGGCTACAATGAGCAGTTCTTC; CDR3 protein: CASSFLSAGGYNEQFF
V gene: TRBV28; J gene: TRBJ2-7; D gene: TRBD1; clone size: .; CDR3 DNA: TGTGCCAGCAGTCCCCCGACCGGGACAGTCTCCTACGAGCAGTACTTC; CDR3 protein: CASSPPTGTVSYEQYF
V gene: TRBV30; J gene: TRBJ1-1; D gene: .; clone size: once; CDR3 DNA: TGTGCCTGGAGGGGGTCAGGAAACACTGAAGCTTTCTTT; CDR3 protein: CAWRGSGNTEAFF
V gene: TRBV29-1; J gene: TRBJ1-4; D gene: .; clone size: once; CDR3 DNA: TGCAGCGTTGGAGGGGGGAGGAGTGAAAAACTGTTTTTT; CDR3 protein: CSVGGGRSEKLFF
V gene: TRBV4-1; J gene: TRBJ2-1; D gene: TRBD1; clone size: .; CDR3 DNA: TGCGCCAGCAGAGGGACAGGACTTCGTTATGAGCAGTTCTTC; CDR3 protein: CASRGTGLRYEQFF
V gene: TRBV5-1; J gene: TRBJ2-1; D gene: TRBD2; clone size: .; CDR3 DNA: TGCGCCAGCAGGGAGAAGGCTAGCGGTCACAATGAGCAGTTCTTC; CDR3 protein: CASREKASGHNEQFF
V gene: TRBV30; J gene: TRBJ2-5; D gene: .; clone size: few; CDR3 DNA: TGTGCCTGGATGCTCGGGCAGGGCCGAGGTGGGGCCCAGTACTTC; CDR3 protein: CAWMLGQGRGGAQYF
V gene: TRBV19; J gene: TRBJ1-5; D gene: .; clone size: .; CDR3 DNA: TGTGCCACGAAAGGAGGGTCCTATCAGCCCCAGCATTTT; CDR3 protein: CATKGGSYQPQHF
V gene: TRBV4-3; J gene: TRBJ1-2; D gene: TRBD1; clone size: .; CDR3 DNA: TGCGCCAGCAGCCAAGGCTCCGGGACAGTAAGCTATGGCTACACCTTC; CDR3 protein: CASSQGSGTVSYGYTF
V gene: TRBV7-2; J gene: TRBJ2-7; D gene: TRBD2; clone size: few; CDR3 DNA: TGTGCCAGCAGCTTGACTAGCGGGGTCCAGTACTTC; CDR3 protein: CASSLTSGVQYF
V gene: TRBV29-1; J gene: TRBJ2-5; D gene: .; clone size: few; CDR3 DNA: TGCAGCGTTATGGTCTGGGGGCAAGAGACCCAGTACTTC; CDR3 protein: CSVMVWGQETQYF
V gene: TRBV7-9; J gene: TRBJ1-1; D gene: .; clone size: .; CDR3 DNA: TGTGCCAGCAGCGCCGGGATTGAAGCTTTCTTT; CDR3 protein: CASSAGIEAFF
V gene: TRBV30; J gene: TRBJ1-5; D gene: .; clone size: .; CDR3 DNA: TGTGCCTGGAGTGCTTGGACAGCTAATCAGCCCCAGCATTTT; CDR3 protein: CAWSAWTANQPQHF
V gene: TRBV27; J gene: TRBJ2-7; D gene: .; clone size: once; CDR3 DNA: TGTGCCAGCAGCGACTCCGACAGAAACTTTAAGGCCGAGCAGTACTTC; CDR3 protein: CASSDSDRNFKAEQYF
V gene: TRBV19; J gene: TRBJ1-2; D gene: .; clone size: .; CDR3 DNA: TGTGCCAGTAGTATTGACACGATAACCTATGGCTACACCTTC; CDR3 protein: CASSIDTITYGYTF
V gene: TRBV10-3; J gene: TRBJ2-7; D gene: .; clone size: .; CDR3 DNA: TGTGCCATCAGTGAGTCTGGCAGCTACGAGCAGTACTTC; CDR3 protein: CAISESGSYEQYF
V gene: TRBV30; J gene: TRBJ1-5; D gene: .; clone size: .; CDR3 DNA: TGTGCCTGGAGTGTACAAGATAATCAGCCCCAGCATTTT; CDR3 protein: CAWSVQDNQPQHF
V gene: TRBV7-2; J gene: TRBJ1-5; D gene: .; clone size: .; CDR3 DNA: TGTGCCAGCAGCTTAGGGGTTCAGCCCCAGCATTTT; CDR3 protein: CASSLGVQPQHF
V gene: TRBV7-2; J gene: TRBJ2-3; D gene: .; clone size: .; CDR3 DNA: TGTGCCAGCCGACCCGGGACTTCGACAGATACGCAGTATTTT; CDR3 protein: CASRPGTSTDTQYF